This T cell receptor beta chain was sequenced during a study of cytomegalovirus exposure and HLA in healthy donors. Study observations and caveats: In a later analysis, TCR association rates varied by HLA locus: DRB1 most, HLA-C fewest.

Germline CDR1 and CDR2: MNHNY and SVGAGI (reference sequence). V was trimmed by 10 bases and J by 0 bases, leaving 13 bases between them. This CDR3 is built from 13 residues. A remark on this clone: Its antigen is as yet unknown.

Despite likely unrecorded immune exposures, the donors were nominally healthy at the time of sampling. With 60 Vbeta and 13 Jbeta primers, the PCR was carried out. Data came from immunoSEQ multiplex PCR; TCRdb stores just in-frame clones and leaves some out. The sample records 140,000 or so clones, roughly 65% being singletons. Sequencing was carried out using PBMCs. The sequence came from a man aged 55 to 70 in good health and CMV-seronegative. The V call is TRBV6-6, the J call TRBJ2-7, with D possibly TRBD1 on 5 matching bases. In nucleotides, the CDR3 is TGTGCCATCCAGGGCCCCTCCTCCTACGAGCAGTACTTC. This encodes CAIQGPSSYEQYF.